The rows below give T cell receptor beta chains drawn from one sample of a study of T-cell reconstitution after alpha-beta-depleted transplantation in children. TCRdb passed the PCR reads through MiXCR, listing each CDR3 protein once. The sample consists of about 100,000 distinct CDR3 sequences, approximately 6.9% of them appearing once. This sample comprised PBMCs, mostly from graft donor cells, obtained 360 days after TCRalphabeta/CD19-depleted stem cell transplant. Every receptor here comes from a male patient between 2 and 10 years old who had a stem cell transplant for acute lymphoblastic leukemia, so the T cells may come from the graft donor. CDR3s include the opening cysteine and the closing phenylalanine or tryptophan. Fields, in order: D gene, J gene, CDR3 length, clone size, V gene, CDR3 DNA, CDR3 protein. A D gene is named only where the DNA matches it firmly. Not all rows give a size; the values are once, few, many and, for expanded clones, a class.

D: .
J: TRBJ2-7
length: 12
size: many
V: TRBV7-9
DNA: TGTGCCAGCAGCTTAGACGCAGTAGATCGCTACTTC
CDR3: CASSLDAVDRYF

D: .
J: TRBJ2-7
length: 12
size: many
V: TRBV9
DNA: TGTGCCAGCAGTGGGGGGGCGGCCGAGCAGTACTTC
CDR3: CASSGGAAEQYF

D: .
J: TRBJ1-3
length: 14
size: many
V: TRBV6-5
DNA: TGTGCCAGCAGTTACGGAAGCTCTGGAAACACCATATATTTT
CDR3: CASSYGSSGNTIYF

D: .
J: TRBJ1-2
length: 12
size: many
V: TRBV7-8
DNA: TGTGCCAGCAGCTTAGACGACTATGGCTACACCTTC
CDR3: CASSLDDYGYTF

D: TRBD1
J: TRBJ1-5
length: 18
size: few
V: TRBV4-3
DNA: TGCGCCAGCAGCCCTACGTGGACAGGGGGAATTCGCAATCAGCCCCAGCATTTT
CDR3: CASSPTWTGGIRNQPQHF

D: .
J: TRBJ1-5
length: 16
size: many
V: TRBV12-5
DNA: TGTGCTAGTGGTTTTCAGGGGTCGGTTTACAATCAGCCCCAGCATTTT
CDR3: CASGFQGSVYNQPQHF

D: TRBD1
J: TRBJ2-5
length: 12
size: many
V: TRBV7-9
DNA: TGTGCCAGCAGCTTAGGAGGACAGGGAGCTTACTTC
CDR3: CASSLGGQGAYF

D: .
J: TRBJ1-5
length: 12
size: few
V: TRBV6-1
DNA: TGTGCCAGCAGTGAAGCGCCTCAGCCCCAGCATTTT
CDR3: CASSEAPQPQHF

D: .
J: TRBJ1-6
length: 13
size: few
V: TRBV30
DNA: TGTGCCTGCCTCCAAGGGCTTAATTCACCCCTCCACTTT
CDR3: CACLQGLNSPLHF

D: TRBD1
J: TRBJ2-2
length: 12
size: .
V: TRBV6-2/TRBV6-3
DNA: TGTGCCGGGACAGGGGTCACCGGGGAGCTGTTTTTT
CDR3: CAGTGVTGELFF

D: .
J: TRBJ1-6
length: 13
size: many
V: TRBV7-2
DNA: TGTGCCAGCAGCTTAGGAGCGGGTTCACCCCTCCACTTT
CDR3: CASSLGAGSPLHF

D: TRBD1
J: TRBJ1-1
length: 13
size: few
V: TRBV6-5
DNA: TGTGCCAGCAGCCGGACAGGGGAGACTGAAGCTTTCTTT
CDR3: CASSRTGETEAFF

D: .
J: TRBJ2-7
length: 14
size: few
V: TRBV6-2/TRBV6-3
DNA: TGTGCCAGCACCCATCCGGGCACCGCCTACGAGCAGTACTTC
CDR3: CASTHPGTAYEQYF

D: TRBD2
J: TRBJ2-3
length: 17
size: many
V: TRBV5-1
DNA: TGCGCCAGCAGCCCTTCCACTAGCGGGGGCTTCACAGATACGCAGTATTTT
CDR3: CASSPSTSGGFTDTQYF

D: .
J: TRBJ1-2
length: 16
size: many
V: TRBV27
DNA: TGTGCCAGCAGTTTCGGAGGGGGGGGAAGCCCCTATGGCTACACCTTC
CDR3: CASSFGGGGSPYGYTF

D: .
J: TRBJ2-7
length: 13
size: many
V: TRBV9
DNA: TGTGCCAGCAGCGTAGACGTCTCCTACGAGCAGTACTTC
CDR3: CASSVDVSYEQYF

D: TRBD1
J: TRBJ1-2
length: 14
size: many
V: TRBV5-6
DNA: TGTGCCAGCAGCCCGGACAGGGTAGAGTATGGCTACACCTTC
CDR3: CASSPDRVEYGYTF

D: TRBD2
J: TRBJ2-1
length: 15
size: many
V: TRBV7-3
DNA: TGTGCCAGCAGCTTGGGGGGGTACCGGTCAATTGAGCAGTTCTTC
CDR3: CASSLGGYRSIEQFF

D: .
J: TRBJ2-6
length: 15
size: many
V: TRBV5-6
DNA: TGTGCCAGCAGCTTCAGGAACTCTGGGGCCAACGTCCTGACTTTC
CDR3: CASSFRNSGANVLTF

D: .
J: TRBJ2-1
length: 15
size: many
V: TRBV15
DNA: TGTGCCACCAGCAGAGAAGTGGGGTCCTACAATGAGCAGTTCTTC
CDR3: CATSREVGSYNEQFF

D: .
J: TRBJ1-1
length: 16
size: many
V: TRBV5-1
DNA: TGCGCCAGCAGCTTGTGGCAGGGGAGTAAGAACACTGAAGCTTTCTTT
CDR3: CASSLWQGSKNTEAFF

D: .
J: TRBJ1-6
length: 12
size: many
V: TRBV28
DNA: TGTGCCAGCAGCCCGATTAATTCACCCCTCCACTTT
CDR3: CASSPINSPLHF

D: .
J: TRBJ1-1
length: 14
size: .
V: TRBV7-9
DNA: TGTGCCAGCAGCTTGGGACACACGAACACTGAAGCTTTCTTT
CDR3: CASSLGHTNTEAFF

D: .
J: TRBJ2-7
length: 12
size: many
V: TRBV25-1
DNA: TGTGCCACCAATTCTGGAGGGCGAGAGCAGTACTTC
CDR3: CATNSGGREQYF

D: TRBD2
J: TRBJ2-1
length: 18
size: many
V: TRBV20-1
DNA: TGCAGTGCTAGAGTCCCAAGACGGACTAGCGGTCCTCGGGATGAGCAGTTCTTC
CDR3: CSARVPRRTSGPRDEQFF

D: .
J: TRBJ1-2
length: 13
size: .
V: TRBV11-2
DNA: TGTGCCAGCAGCTTAACCCAGCCCCGGCGCTACACCTTC
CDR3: CASSLTQPRRYTF

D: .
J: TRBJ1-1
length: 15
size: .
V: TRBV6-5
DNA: TGTGCCAGCAGAAACGCGGGACACGGGAACACTGAAGCTTTCTTT
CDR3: CASRNAGHGNTEAFF

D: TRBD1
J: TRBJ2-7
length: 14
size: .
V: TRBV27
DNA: TGTGCCAGCAGTAACAGGGGGCGAGGCCACGAGCAGTACTTC
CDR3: CASSNRGRGHEQYF

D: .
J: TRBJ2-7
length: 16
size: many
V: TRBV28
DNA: TGTGCCAGCAGTTTGGCAGGGACACCGGGGTACTACGAGCAGTACTTC
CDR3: CASSLAGTPGYYEQYF

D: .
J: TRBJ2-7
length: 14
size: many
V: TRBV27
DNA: TGTGCCAGCAGTCCCGGGATTCGCTTCTACGAGCAGTACTTC
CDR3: CASSPGIRFYEQYF

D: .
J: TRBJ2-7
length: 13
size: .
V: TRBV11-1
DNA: TGTGCCAGCAGCTGGCTAGCCTCCTACGAGCAGTACTTC
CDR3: CASSWLASYEQYF

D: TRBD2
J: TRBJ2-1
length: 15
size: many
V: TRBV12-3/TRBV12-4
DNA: TGTGCCAGCAGTTTACTAGCGGGGGCCTACAATGAGCAGTTCTTC
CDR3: CASSLLAGAYNEQFF

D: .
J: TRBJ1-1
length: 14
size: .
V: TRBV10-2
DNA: TGCGCCAGCAGTGAGGGCAGTCAGAACACTGAAGCTTTCTTT
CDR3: CASSEGSQNTEAFF

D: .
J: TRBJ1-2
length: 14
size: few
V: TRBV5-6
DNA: TGTGCCAGCAGCTTGGGCCCGGCCCACTATGGCTACACCTTC
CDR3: CASSLGPAHYGYTF

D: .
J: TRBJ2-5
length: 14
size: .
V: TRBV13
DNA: TGTGCCAGCAGCCCCAGGACGTTTCAAGAGACCCAGTACTTC
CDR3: CASSPRTFQETQYF